The 9 T cell receptor beta chains presented below share a single source sample, sequenced in a study of PD-1 blockade in mismatch repair-deficient tumors. Libraries were prepared by immunoSEQ multiplex PCR; TCRdb keeps only in-frame clonotypes and omits some of them. This sample has 80,000 to 130,000 clones, with 70% to 85% found just once. The starting material was peripheral blood, obtained about 33 weeks after starting pembrolizumab. The receptors were sampled from an adult with mismatch repair-deficient cancer.

The CDR3 sequence is CAISESSKGKNEKLFF. The CDR3 DNA is TGTGCCATCAGTGAGTCTAGCAAGGGGAAGAATGAAAAACTGTTTTTT. The J gene is TRBJ1-4, the V gene TRBV10-3, with a weak D call TRBD1 (5 bases). Looked up from germline, CDR1 is ENHRY and CDR2 is SYGVKD. V was clipped by 0 bases and J by 5 bases, with 13 bases between them. This CDR3 has 16 amino acids.

This rearrangement joins TRBV6-1 to TRBJ1-2; maybe TRBD1 (5 bases). CDR1 and CDR2 (germline): MNHNS, SASEGT. The CDR3 extends over 13 amino acids. Trimming took 3 bases from V and 8 from J, leaving 13 bases between them. CDR3 DNA sequence: TGTGCCAGCAGTGATTGGAAGGGGTACGGCTACACCTTC. Translating it yields CASSDWKGYGYTF.

This clone was observed once. This chain uses TRBV5-1 with TRBJ2-1; the match to TRBD1 covers 7 bases. CDR1 and CDR2 from the germline V gene are SGHRS and YFSETQ. The CDR3 is 14 residues long. The trim removed 2 bases at V and 5 bases at J, leaving 4 bases unmatched. CDR3 DNA sequence: TGCGCCAGCAGCTTATGGGACAGCGACAATGAGCAGTTCTTC. It codes for CASSLWDSDNEQFF.

The chain recombines TRBV27 with TRBJ1-2; 7 bases are shared with TRBD1. V trimming: 5 bases; J trimming: 7 bases; junction bases outside the gene matches: 4. Looked up from germline, CDR1 is MNHEY and CDR2 is SMNVEV (reference sequence). CDR3 size: 12 residues. The CDR3 spells CASSPGTAGYTF. DNA for the CDR3: TGTGCCAGCAGTCCCGGGACAGCTGGCTACACCTTC.

V usage is TRBV11-3 and J usage is TRBJ1-1; 8 bases are shared with TRBD1. CDR3 length: 14 amino acids. Trimming cost V 7 bases and J 10 bases; bases outside gene matches: 14. Germline-derived CDR1 and CDR2 are SGHNT and YENEEA. The CDR3 loop reads CASTLDRGEGTAFF. The DNA of the CDR3 is TGTGCCAGCACCCTCGACAGGGGAGAGGGGACAGCTTTCTTT. Using reference TRBV11-3 and TRBJ1-1 for the parts outside the CDR3, the full variable domain is EAGVVQSPRYKIIEKKQPVAFWCNPISGHNTLYWYLQNLGQGPELLIRYENEEAVDDSQLPKDRFSAERLKGVDSTLKIQPAELGDSAVYLCASTLDRGEGTAFFGQGTRLTVV.

J is TRBJ1-1 and V is TRBV11-3, with no clear D. This CDR3 region has 19 residues. The V gene's germline CDR1 is SGHNT and CDR2 YENEEA. V was shortened by 0 bases and J by 0 bases, with 20 bases between the two germline ends. The CDR3, as DNA: TGTGCCAGCAGCTTAGATCTAGGTTATTTTCAGGTTTTGAACACTGAAGCTTTCTTT. Residues: CASSLDLGYFQVLNTEAFF.

This clone was counted only a few times. The J gene is TRBJ2-5, the V gene TRBV7-9; D is perhaps TRBD1 (6 bases). The ends were cut back, 2 bases at V and 4 bases at J, with 11 bases in the middle. CDR3 length: 14 residues. The germline V gene has CDR1 SEHNR and CDR2 FQNEAQ (reference sequence). In DNA form, the CDR3 reads TGTGCCAGCAGCTTAAAGGGGGTGGGAGAGACCCAGTACTTC. It codes for CASSLKGVGETQYF.

The chain links TRBV25-1 to TRBJ2-1; 8 nucleotides agree with TRBD1. The germline CDR1 and CDR2 sequences are MGHDK and SYGVNS. The CDR3 extends over 14 amino acids. V lost 6 bases to trimming and J lost 2 bases; unmatched junction nucleotides: 3. The CDR3 loop reads CASSRTGTYNEQFF. The CDR3 DNA reads as TGTGCCAGCAGCAGGACAGGGACCTACAATGAGCAGTTCTTC.

This rearrangement joins TRBV19 to TRBJ2-7; 9 bases are a match to TRBD1. Germline assignment: CDR1 LNHDA and CDR2 SQIVND (reference sequence). V was clipped by 1 base and J by 2 bases; unmatched bases: 0. CDR3 size: 14 residues. DNA for the CDR3: TGTGCCAGTAGTATAGGGACAGGGGCCTACGAGCAGTACTTC. Translating it yields CASSIGTGAYEQYF.